Here is one TCR beta chain with its context. The data belong to a study of high-grade serous ovarian cancer treatment subgroups. The tumor samples were collected prior to definitive surgery or chemotherapy. The V gene end was trimmed by 6 bases and the J gene end by 2 bases; junction bases not matched to a gene: 7. Germline CDR1 MNHEY, CDR2 SVGAGI. The CDR3 is 14 residues long. Only in-frame clones appear in the TCRdb table, and some are missing; sequencing was by immunoSEQ multiplex PCR. The repertoire holds more than 15,000 clones, with roughly two thirds as singletons. This TCR derives from a human donor with high-grade serous ovarian cancer. The genes are TRBV6-5 and TRBJ2-7; 7 bases map to TRBD1. The sequencing input was tumor tissue. The CDR3, as DNA: TGTGCCAGCAGGGGTTGGGACAGTACCTACGAGCAGTACTTC. Amino acids: CASRGWDSTYEQYF.